This TCR beta chain came from a study of T cell responses to AZD1222 COVID-19 vaccine. Study-wide context: Second doses that came at about 4 or about 12 weeks were put together. Study results and caveats: There were mostly white British donors and more females than males, and clonal diversity was possibly underestimated. Dominant at 160-218 and 743-854, vaccine-associated CD4 TCRs also spanned spike.

The CDR3 runs 15 residues. V was clipped by 5 bases and J by 5 bases; unmatched bases: 5. The germline gives CDR1 LNHDA, CDR2 SQIVND (reference sequence). The protocol was immunoSEQ multiplex PCR, while the TCRdb copy is restricted to in-frame clones and leaves out a portion. The sample contains 100,000 to 150,000 clones, roughly 90% of which appear only once. About this clone itself: No antigen is known for it.

This material consisted of peripheral blood, taken on day 0 of AZD1222 vaccination. The V gene is TRBV19, the J gene TRBJ2-3; 12 nucleotides line up with TRBD1. The sequence came from an adult in good health. Written as DNA, the CDR3 is TGTGCCAGTAGTCGGGACAGGGGGCGCGGAGATACGCAGTATTTT. Protein: CASSRDRGRGDTQYF.